The 14 T cell receptor beta chains in this list originate from one sample, sequenced in a study of identical twins. One entry per CDR3 protein, called by TCRdb with MiXCR from the 5' RACE reads. This repertoire shows around 960,000 distinct CDR3 sequences, 9% to 15% found once; its top ten account for around 1.5%. The data were also submitted as part of a second study, on yellow fever vaccine responses in identical twins.

The sequenced sample consisted of PBMCs. These receptor sequences come from a woman under 30 in good health.

The chain's CDR3 is CASSQGMDYEQYF. CDR3 DNA: TGTGCCAGCAGCCAAGGTATGGACTACGAGCAGTACTTC. The chain is built from TRBV4-2 and TRBJ2-7; no reliable D call. Trimming shortened V by 1 base and J by 3 bases, and 7 bases separated the two germline ends. The CDR3 sequence is 13 residues long. Looked up from germline, CDR1 is LGHNA and CDR2 is YNFKEQ.

This clonotype has just a few counts. The J gene is TRBJ2-1, the V gene TRBV10-3, with a possible D match to TRBD2 (6 bases). Trimming removed 2 bases at V and 4 bases at J, with 12 bases between. This CDR3 spans 15 amino acids. Germline V gives CDR1 ENHRY, CDR2 SYGVKD. CDR3 in amino acids: CAISEPASAYNEQFF. CDR3 coding DNA: TGTGCCATCAGTGAGCCGGCTAGCGCTTACAATGAGCAGTTCTTC.

This chain joins TRBV20-1 and TRBJ1-1; 7 bases are a match to TRBD1. This CDR3 spans 14 amino acids. The V gene end was trimmed by 3 bases and the J gene end by 5 bases; junction bases not matched to a gene: 9. Looked up from germline, CDR1 is DFQATT and CDR2 is SNEGSKA (reference sequence). CDR3 DNA: TGCAGTGCTAGGATAGCAGGGGGGAGAACTGAAGCTTTCTTT. The encoded protein is CSARIAGGRTEAFF.

V and J are TRBV20-1 and TRBJ1-1; D not certain. Germline CDR1 and CDR2: DFQATT and SNEGSKA (reference sequence). The CDR3 sequence is 12 residues long. V was trimmed by 5 bases and J by 1 base, leaving 8 bases between them. The CDR3 here is CSALQGNTEAFF. The CDR3 coding sequence is TGCAGTGCTTTACAAGGGAACACTGAAGCTTTCTTT.

This clonotype came up once. The chain recombines TRBV7-9 with TRBJ2-4; D is undetermined. The CDR3 runs 15 residues. Trimming stripped 5 bases from V and 0 bases from J, with 11 bases between. Germline V CDR1 and CDR2: SEHNR, FQNEAQ (reference sequence). The chain's CDR3 is CASSPSEVAKNIQYF. As DNA, the CDR3 is TGTGCCAGCAGCCCCTCCGAGGTAGCCAAAAACATTCAGTACTTC. The full variable domain, in which reference TRBV7-9 and TRBJ2-4 provide the parts outside the CDR3, is DTGVSQNPRHKITKRGQNVTFRCDPISEHNRLYWYRQTLGQGPEFLTYFQNEAQLEKSRLLSDRFSAERPKGSFSTLEIQRTEQGDSAMYLCASSPSEVAKNIQYFGAGTRLSVL.

In this sample, this clonotype turned up a few times. The chain is built from TRBV27 and TRBJ2-6; a possible D gene is TRBD2 (7 bases). Germline CDR1 MNHEY, CDR2 SMNVEV (reference sequence). Trimming cost V 0 bases and J 4 bases, with 10 bases left between them. This CDR3 spans 16 amino acids. The CDR3 bases are TGTGCCAGCAGTTTATCTCGGGGGGCAGGGGCCAACGTCCTGACTTTC. Its translation is CASSLSRGAGANVLTF.

The V call is TRBV6-1, the J call TRBJ2-1; either TRBD1 or TRBD2 may fit D (6 bases each). V lost 5 bases and J 8 bases, leaving 22 bases between the germline ends. The CDR3 is 16 amino acids. The V gene's germline CDR1 is MNHNS and CDR2 SASEGT. CDR3 sequence: CASSPRPGASSDEQFF. The CDR3, as DNA: TGTGCCAGCAGTCCACGCCCGGGGGCGAGTTCGGATGAGCAGTTCTTC.

The chain combines TRBV18 with TRBJ2-3; D call uncertain. Germline-derived CDR1 and CDR2 are KGHSH and LQKENI. This CDR3 is built from 12 residues. Trimming cost V 2 bases and J 5 bases, with 5 bases left between them. The CDR3: CASSPLEDTQYF. In nucleotides, the CDR3 is TGTGCCAGCTCACCATTAGAAGATACGCAGTATTTT.

Many counts were recorded for this clonotype. The chain's CDR3 is CASSVDSQPQHF. In DNA, the CDR3 is TGTGCCAGCAGCGTGGACAGTCAGCCCCAGCATTTT. The chain has TRBV7-9 and TRBJ1-5; the D gene is possibly TRBD1 (6 bases). The CDR3 length is 12 residues. V lost 5 bases and J 6 bases, leaving 8 bases between the germline ends. Per germline, CDR1 SEHNR and CDR2 FQNEAQ (reference sequence). The whole variable domain, remainder taken from reference TRBV7-9 and TRBJ1-5, is DTGVSQNPRHKITKRGQNVTFRCDPISEHNRLYWYRQTLGQGPEFLTYFQNEAQLEKSRLLSDRFSAERPKGSFSTLEIQRTEQGDSAMYLCASSVDSQPQHFGDGTRLSIL.

The J gene is TRBJ1-1, the V gene TRBV6-6; 7 positions agree with TRBD1. The length of the CDR3 is 14 residues. Germline CDR1 is MNHNY and CDR2 is SVGAGI (reference sequence). V was pared by 6 bases and J by 0 bases, with 4 bases of the junction left unmatched. The CDR3 protein is CASRKGQMNTEAFF. As DNA, the CDR3 is TGTGCCAGCAGAAAGGGACAGATGAACACTGAAGCTTTCTTT.

This clonotype occurred a few times. The genes are TRBV2 and TRBJ2-3, with a possible D match to TRBD1 (5 bases). V lost 5 bases and J lost 5, with 17 bases in between. Germline V CDR1 and CDR2: SNHLY, FYNNEI. CDR3 size: 15 residues. CDR3 DNA sequence: TGTGCCAGCAGTACGTTGGGGCAGGGTGAAGATACGCAGTATTTT. Its protein product is CASSTLGQGEDTQYF.

This clonotype was found a few times. V usage is TRBV12-3 or TRBV12-4 and J usage is TRBJ1-6; 8 positions agree with TRBD1. V trimming: 6 bases; J trimming: 6 bases; junction bases outside the gene matches: 4. The CDR3 has 14 amino acids. CDR3 DNA sequence: TGTGCCAGCAGAACAGGGGGGCCTAATTCACCCCTCCACTTT. This codes for CASRTGGPNSPLHF.

This clonotype was detected a few times. The chain links TRBV20-1 to TRBJ2-5, with D perhaps TRBD1 (5 bases). Between the trimmed V and J ends, which lost 4 bases and 5 bases, there was a span of 14 bases. Germline assignment: CDR1 DFQATT and CDR2 SNEGSKA (reference sequence). The CDR3 is 13 residues long. The CDR3 nucleotides read TGCAGTGCTAAGACAGCCGTTAAGGAGACCCAGTACTTC. This codes for CSAKTAVKETQYF.

This clonotype has a handful of counts. The chain recombines TRBV5-1 with TRBJ2-7, with D possibly being TRBD2 (5 bases). In germline, CDR1 is SGHRS, CDR2 YFSETQ. V was shortened by 2 bases and J by 6 bases, with 12 bases between the two germline ends. CDR3 size: 13 residues. The DNA of the CDR3 is TGCGCCAGCAGCTTTTTTAGCGCCGCCGAGCAGTACTTC. Translating it yields CASSFFSAAEQYF.